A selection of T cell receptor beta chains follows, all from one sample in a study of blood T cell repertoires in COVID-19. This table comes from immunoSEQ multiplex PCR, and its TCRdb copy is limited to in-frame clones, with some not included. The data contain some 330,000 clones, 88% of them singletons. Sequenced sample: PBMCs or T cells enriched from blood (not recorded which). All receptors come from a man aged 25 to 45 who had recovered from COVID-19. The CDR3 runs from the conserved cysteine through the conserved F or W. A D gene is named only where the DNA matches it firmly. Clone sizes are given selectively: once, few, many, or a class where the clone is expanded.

CASSQTRGTEAFF TGTGCCAGCAGCCAAACGCGGGGCACTGAAGCTTTCTTT TRBV3-1/TRBV3-2 - TRBJ1-1 few
CASSLAGAGELFF TGTGCCAGCAGCTTAGCGGGAGCCGGGGAGCTGTTTTTT TRBV7-9 - TRBJ2-2 -
CASSPRTGEYEQYF TGCGCCAGCAGCCCAAGGACAGGGGAATACGAGCAGTACTTC TRBV5-1 TRBD1 TRBJ2-7 few
CSVVPPRGSSYEQYF TGCAGCGTCGTACCCCCGAGGGGGAGCTCCTACGAGCAGTACTTC TRBV29-1 - TRBJ2-7 -
CASSDSWGGNQPQHF TGTGCCAGCAGTGATTCTTGGGGGGGCAATCAGCCCCAGCATTTT TRBV2 - TRBJ1-5 few
CASGPAGTEIYEQYF TGCGCCAGCGGACCCGCCGGGACAGAGATCTACGAGCAGTACTTC TRBV5-1 TRBD1 TRBJ2-7 -
CASSLDPAGAQYF TGTGCCAGCAGCTTAGACCCAGCGGGGGCCCAGTACTTC TRBV7-2 TRBD2 TRBJ2-5 once
CASSLARVNSPLHF TGTGCCAGCAGCTTGGCCAGGGTCAATTCACCCCTCCACTTT TRBV5-6 - TRBJ1-6 -
CASSPQGPGANVLTF TGCGCCAGCAGCCCACAGGGCCCTGGGGCCAACGTCCTGACTTTC TRBV5-1 - TRBJ2-6 -
CASSIGQESSGNTIYF TGCGCCAGCAGCATCGGACAGGAGAGCTCTGGAAACACCATATATTTT TRBV5-1 TRBD1 TRBJ1-3 -
CASSSGVAGAGETQYF TGTGCCAGCAGTTCAGGGGTAGCGGGGGCAGGGGAGACCCAGTACTTC TRBV27 TRBD2 TRBJ2-5 -
CASSITGQGNTEAFF TGTGCCAGTAGTATAACGGGACAGGGGAACACTGAAGCTTTCTTT TRBV19 TRBD1 TRBJ1-1 few
CASSVEGTAFTDTQYF TGTGCCAGCAGCGTAGAGGGGACAGCTTTCACAGATACGCAGTATTTT TRBV9 TRBD1 TRBJ2-3 -
CATSRVADFSGANVLTF TGTGCCACCAGCAGAGTGGCAGACTTCTCTGGGGCCAACGTCCTGACTTTC TRBV15 - TRBJ2-6 -
CASSAPGQGFLQPQHF TGTGCCAGCAGCGCCCCGGGACAGGGCTTTTTACAGCCCCAGCATTTT TRBV2 TRBD1 TRBJ1-5 -
CASSLAGREQFF TGTGCCAGCAGCTTAGCGGGGAGGGAGCAGTTCTTC TRBV7-9 - TRBJ2-1 -